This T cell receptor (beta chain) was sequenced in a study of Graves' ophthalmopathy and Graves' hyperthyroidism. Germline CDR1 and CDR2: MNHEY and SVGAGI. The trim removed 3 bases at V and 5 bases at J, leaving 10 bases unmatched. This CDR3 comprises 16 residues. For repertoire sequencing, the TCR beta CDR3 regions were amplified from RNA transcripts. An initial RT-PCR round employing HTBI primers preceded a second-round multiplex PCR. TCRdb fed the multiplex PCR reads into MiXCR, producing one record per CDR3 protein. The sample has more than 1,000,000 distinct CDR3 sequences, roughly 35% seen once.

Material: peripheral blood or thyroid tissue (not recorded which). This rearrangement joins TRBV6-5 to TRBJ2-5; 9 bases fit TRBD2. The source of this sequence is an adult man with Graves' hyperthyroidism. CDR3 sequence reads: CASSYTASGIEETQYF. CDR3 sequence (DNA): TGTGCCAGCAGTTATACGGCTAGCGGGATAGAGGAGACCCAGTACTTC.